This TCR beta chain was sequenced in a study of cytomegalovirus exposure and HLA in healthy donors. Study observations and caveats: Productive rates of about 87% or about 30% were seen for most TCR beta V segments in an earlier analysis. There were approximately 150 TCR beta chains listed as cytomegalovirus-associated.

Vbeta (60) and Jbeta (13) primers were used in the PCR. The data were produced by immunoSEQ multiplex PCR, yet TCRdb's version contains in-frame clones alone and is incomplete. The data show more than 60,000 clones, around 77% seen once. Healthy donors of bone marrow made up the group. This CDR3 is 13 amino acids long. Looked up from germline, CDR1 is SQVTM and CDR2 is ANQGSEA. V trimming: 7 bases; J trimming: 6 bases; junction bases outside the gene matches: 6. To note about this clone: Its antigen is undetermined.

Sequencing used PBMCs. The chain joins TRBV29-1 to TRBJ2-2, with TRBD2 identical over 9 bases. The clonotype comes from a male donor in good health and CMV-seropositive. CDR3 in DNA: TGCAGCGCAGCGGGACTAGCCGCCGGGGAGCTGTTTTTT. Amino acid sequence: CSAAGLAAGELFF.